This passage covers 4 T cell receptor beta chains from one sample sequenced in a study of blood T cell repertoires in COVID-19. Assay used: immunoSEQ multiplex PCR; TCRdb lists only in-frame clones, some missing. The sample lists fewer than 200,000 clones; approximately 86% were seen once. Input material: peripheral blood. These receptors came from an elderly woman with COVID-19, enrolled during active disease.

The V and J genes are TRBV6-5 and TRBJ2-5; TRBD2 matches at 9 bases. There are 15 residues in the CDR3. In germline, CDR1 is MNHEY, CDR2 SVGAGI. V dropped 2 bases and J dropped 5; count of bases not matched to a gene: 6. This CDR3 reads CASSYAGGLLETQYF. Here the CDR3 DNA reads TGTGCCAGCAGTTACGCGGGAGGGCTTTTGGAGACCCAGTACTTC.

The V and J genes are TRBV28 and TRBJ2-7; TRBD2 agrees at 11 bases. Germline V lookup: CDR1 MDHEN, CDR2 SYDVKM. CDR3 length: 15 residues. After removal of 1 base from V and 4 bases from J, the junction contained 3 bases not matched to a gene. DNA for the CDR3: TGTGCCAGCAGTTTATTTACTAGCGGGAGTTACGAGCAGTACTTC. Amino acids: CASSLFTSGSYEQYF.

CDR3 DNA: TGTGCCAGCAGCTCTGCAGGGGGAGGAAACACCATATATTTT. This translates into CASSSAGGGNTIYF. This chain uses TRBV5-4 with TRBJ1-3; TRBD1 aligns across 7 bases. The trim removed 3 bases at V and 4 bases at J, leaving 4 bases unmatched. The CDR3 loop spans 14 amino acids. CDR1 and CDR2 from the germline V gene are SGHNT and YYREEE (reference sequence).

The chain joins TRBV27 to TRBJ1-5; D is possibly TRBD1 (6 bases). V lost 6 bases and J lost 7, with 19 bases in between. The CDR3 is 15 residues long. Germline V gives CDR1 MNHEY, CDR2 SMNVEV (reference sequence). CDR3 in amino acids: CASSRSTGWEQPQHF. CDR3 coding DNA: TGTGCCAGCAGCCGCTCCACAGGGTGGGAACAGCCCCAGCATTTT.